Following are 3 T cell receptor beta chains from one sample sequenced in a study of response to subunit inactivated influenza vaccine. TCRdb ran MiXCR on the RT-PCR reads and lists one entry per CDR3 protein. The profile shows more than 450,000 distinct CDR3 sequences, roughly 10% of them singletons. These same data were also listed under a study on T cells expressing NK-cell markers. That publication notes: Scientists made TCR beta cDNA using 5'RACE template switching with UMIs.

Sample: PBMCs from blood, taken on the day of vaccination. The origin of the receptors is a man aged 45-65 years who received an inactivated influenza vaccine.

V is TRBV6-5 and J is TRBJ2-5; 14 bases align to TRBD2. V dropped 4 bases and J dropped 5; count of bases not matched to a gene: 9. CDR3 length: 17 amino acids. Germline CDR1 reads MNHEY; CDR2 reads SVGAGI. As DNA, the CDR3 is TGTGCCAGCAGTTCCCGGACTAGCGGGAGGTTCAGGGAGACCCAGTACTTC. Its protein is CASSSRTSGRFRETQYF.

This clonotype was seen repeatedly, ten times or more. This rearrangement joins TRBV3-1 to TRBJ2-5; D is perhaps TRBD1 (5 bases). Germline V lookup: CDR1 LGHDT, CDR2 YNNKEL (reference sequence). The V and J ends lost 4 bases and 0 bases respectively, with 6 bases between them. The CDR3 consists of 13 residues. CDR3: CASSRQNQETQYF. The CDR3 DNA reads TGTGCCAGCAGCCGACAGAACCAAGAGACCCAGTACTTC.

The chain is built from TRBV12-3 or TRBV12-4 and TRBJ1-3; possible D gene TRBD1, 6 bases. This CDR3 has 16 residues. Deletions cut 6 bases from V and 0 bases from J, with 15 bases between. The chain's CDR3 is CASRRGLTGSGNTIYF. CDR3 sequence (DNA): TGTGCCAGCAGGAGGGGGTTGACGGGCTCTGGAAACACCATATATTTT.